This TCR beta chain emerged from a study of post-analysis software for immune sequencing data. Study context: There were relapsing-remitting, secondary progressive and progressive-relapsing multiple sclerosis among the disease courses included.

Germline assignment: CDR1 ENHRY and CDR2 SYGVKD. The CDR3 runs 14 residues. Trimming took 10 bases from V and 4 from J, leaving 17 bases between them. The authors incorporated unique molecular identifiers into the TCR beta cDNA libraries. When roughly 0.85 to 11 million T cells were used, they gave roughly 500,000 cDNA molecules. TCRdb recomputed calls from the PCR reads with MiXCR, one row per CDR3 protein. The sample records roughly 730,000 distinct CDR3 sequences, 30% being singletons. Concerning this clonotype itself: Its antigen is as yet unknown.

General study points: A few TRBV segments (TRBV5-6, TRBV5-1 and TRBV20-1 among them) occurred more frequently in patients than in controls. Diversity measured as normalized Chao1 was significantly lower in multiple sclerosis patients than in controls. Strong co-clustering by F measure was seen for same-batch samples.

The source is a girl aged 10-17 years with multiple sclerosis. The sample comprised blood. This chain links TRBV10-3 with TRBJ1-5, with D possibly TRBD1 on 6 matching bases. CDR3 DNA: TGTGCCACCACCGGGGGGCTCCTAAATCAGCCCCAGCATTTT. It encodes CATTGGLLNQPQHF.